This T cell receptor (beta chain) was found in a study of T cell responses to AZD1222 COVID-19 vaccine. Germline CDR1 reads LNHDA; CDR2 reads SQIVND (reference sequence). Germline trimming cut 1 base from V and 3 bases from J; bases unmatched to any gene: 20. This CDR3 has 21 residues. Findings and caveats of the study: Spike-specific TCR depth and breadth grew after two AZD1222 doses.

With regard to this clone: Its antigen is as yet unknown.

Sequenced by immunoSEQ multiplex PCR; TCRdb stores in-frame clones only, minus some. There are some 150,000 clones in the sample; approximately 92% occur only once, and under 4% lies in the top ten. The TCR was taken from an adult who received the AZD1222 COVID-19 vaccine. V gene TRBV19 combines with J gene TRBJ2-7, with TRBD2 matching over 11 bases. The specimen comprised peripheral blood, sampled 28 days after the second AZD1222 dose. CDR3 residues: CASSIVARASGRPPRFYEQYF. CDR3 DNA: TGTGCCAGTAGTATAGTTGCCCGGGCTAGCGGGAGGCCCCCTAGGTTCTACGAGCAGTACTTC.